This entry lists 22 T cell receptor beta chains sequenced from one sample in a study of T cells after yellow fever vaccination. From the 5' RACE reads, TCRdb called clonotypes with MiXCR, one entry per CDR3 protein. The data contain about 130,000 distinct CDR3 sequences, 6% to 8% of them seen just once; the ten biggest clones take up about 2.7%. The material was CD4+ T cells sorted from PBMCs, obtained around 10 days after the first yellow fever vaccination. The receptors were gathered from a man aged 18-30 years who received the YFV17D yellow fever vaccine.

With regard to this clonotype: Given a much more abundant clone one base away, this may be a read error. V is TRBV4-3 and J is TRBJ1-2, with TRBD1 matching 7 bases. The CDR3 consists of 15 residues. V trimming: 4 bases; J trimming: 5 bases; junction bases outside the gene matches: 10. Looked up from germline, CDR1 is LGHNA and CDR2 is YSLEER. In DNA, the CDR3 is TGCGCCAGCAGCCTAGGGACAGTATATAAGTATGGCTACACCTTC. It codes for CASSLGTVYKYGYTF.

The V and J genes are TRBV7-6 and TRBJ2-3; D gene unclear. Germline V gene sequence: CDR1 SGHVS, CDR2 FNYEAQ. This CDR3 spans 16 amino acids. V lost 2 bases and J lost 0, with 12 bases in between. The CDR3 loop is CASSLRLAASTDTQYF. Written as DNA, the CDR3 is TGTGCCAGCAGCTTAAGATTGGCAGCTAGCACAGATACGCAGTATTTT. Complete variable domain (other parts from reference TRBV7-6 and TRBJ2-3): GAGVSQSPRYKVTKRGQDVALRCDPISGHVSLYWYRQALGQGPEFLTYFNYEAQQDKSGLPNDRFSAERPEGSISTLTIQRTEQRDSAMYRCASSLRLAASTDTQYFGPGTRLTVL.

This clonotype was recorded many times. The rearrangement joins TRBV5-1 to TRBJ1-5; TRBD1 matches at 8 bases. CDR3 size: 17 residues. The V gene's germline CDR1 is SGHRS and CDR2 YFSETQ. V trimming: 2 bases; J trimming: 4 bases; junction bases outside the gene matches: 11. For the CDR3, the DNA is TGCGCCAGCAGCTTTGGCAGGGGGCAATTAAGTAATCAGCCCCAGCATTTT. It yields the protein CASSFGRGQLSNQPQHF.

This clonotype was found many times. The chain employs TRBV4-1 and TRBJ1-6; D unresolved. This CDR3 is 15 amino acids long. Deletions cut 1 base from V and 0 bases from J, with 4 bases between. Germline V gene data show CDR1 as MGHRA and CDR2 as YSYEKL. The CDR3 sequence: CASSQGSSYNSPLHF. Written as DNA, the CDR3 is TGCGCCAGCAGCCAAGGCAGCTCCTATAATTCACCCCTCCACTTT.

Ten or more counts support this clonotype. The chain combines TRBV6-5 with TRBJ2-3; TRBD2 is a possible D gene (5 bases). The V gene's germline CDR1 is MNHEY and CDR2 SVGAGI. CDR3 size: 14 residues. V lost 5 bases and J lost 7, with 16 bases in between. The CDR3 nucleotides are TGTGCCAGCAGTCCACAGACTAAACGAAATACGCAGTATTTT. It yields the protein CASSPQTKRNTQYF.

The chain couples TRBV5-1 to TRBJ2-3, with 9 bases fitting TRBD2. The V gene end was trimmed by 0 bases and the J gene end by 6 bases; junction bases not matched to a gene: 8. This CDR3 spans 16 amino acids. The germline CDR1 and CDR2 sequences are SGHRS and YFSETQ. The CDR3 nucleotides are TGCGCCAGCAGCTTGGCTGCTAGCGGGGAATTTGATACGCAGTATTTT. As protein: CASSLAASGEFDTQYF. The whole variable domain, filled in from reference TRBV5-1 and TRBJ2-3, reads KAGVTQTPRYLIKTRGQQVTLSCSPISGHRSVSWYQQTPGQGLQFLFEYFSETQRNKGNFPGRFSGRQFSNSRSEMNVSTLELGDSALYLCASSLAASGEFDTQYFGPGTRLTVL.

The chain is built from TRBV2 and TRBJ2-6; tentative D call: TRBD1 (6 bases). Between the trimmed V and J ends, which lost 4 bases and 4 bases, there was a span of 23 bases. Germline V CDR1 and CDR2: SNHLY, FYNNEI. The CDR3 extends over 19 amino acids. The CDR3 is CASSGWGPGPQVGANVLTF. CDR3 DNA: TGTGCCAGCAGTGGATGGGGGCCAGGCCCCCAGGTAGGGGCCAACGTCCTGACTTTC.

This clonotype was found many times. V usage is TRBV5-1 and J usage is TRBJ2-1; D is possibly TRBD2 (6 bases). The CDR3 sequence is 16 residues long. The ends were cut back, 4 bases at V and 1 base at J, with 15 bases in the middle. CDR1 SGHRS and CDR2 YFSETQ come from the germline V gene. The CDR3 sequence is CASSLISGRSYNEQFF. Here the CDR3 DNA reads TGCGCCAGCAGCCTAATTAGCGGCCGTTCCTACAATGAGCAGTTCTTC.

This clonotype occurred many times. This chain connects TRBV2 to TRBJ2-2, with 8 bases aligning to TRBD1. V lost 5 bases, J lost 6 bases, and 8 bases stayed unmatched. CDR1 SNHLY and CDR2 FYNNEI come from the germline V gene. The CDR3 totals 15 residues. CDR3 protein: CASSFSGGSAGELFF. CDR3 DNA sequence: TGTGCCAGCAGTTTTTCAGGGGGCTCCGCCGGGGAGCTGTTTTTT.

This clonotype was observed at least ten times. This rearrangement joins TRBV20-1 to TRBJ2-7; 8 bases align to TRBD1. The V gene end was trimmed by 4 bases and the J gene end by 3 bases; junction bases not matched to a gene: 8. Germline V gives CDR1 DFQATT, CDR2 SNEGSKA (reference sequence). The CDR3 is 14 residues long. The CDR3 coding sequence is TGCAGTGCTAAAGCCGGGACAGGTCACTACGAGCAGTACGTC. This gives the protein CSAKAGTGHYEQYV.

This clonotype was recorded many times. V usage is TRBV12-3 or TRBV12-4 and J usage is TRBJ1-5; D is perhaps TRBD1 (5 bases). The V gene lost 6 bases and the J gene lost 2 bases, with 20 bases spanning the gap. This CDR3 region has 17 residues. The CDR3 region is CASRPAAGYLGNQPQHF. The CDR3 nucleotides are TGTGCCAGCAGACCAGCGGCAGGGTACCTTGGCAATCAGCCCCAGCATTTT.

The sample holds many counts of this clonotype. The chain recombines TRBV7-9 with TRBJ2-3; the match to TRBD2 covers 14 bases. The germline CDR1 and CDR2 sequences are SEHNR and FQNEAQ (reference sequence). V was pared by 5 bases and J by 0 bases, with 4 bases of the junction left unmatched. The CDR3 runs 17 residues. The CDR3 here is CASSPGLAGGSTDTQYF. The DNA for the CDR3 is TGTGCCAGCAGCCCCGGACTAGCGGGGGGAAGCACAGATACGCAGTATTTT.

In its sample, this clonotype was seen many times. The chain has TRBV3-1 and TRBJ2-1; TRBD2 matches 8 bases. Germline V gene lookup returns CDR1 LGHDT and CDR2 YNNKEL (reference sequence). V trimming: 0 bases; J trimming: 10 bases; junction bases outside the gene matches: 8. CDR3 length equals 15 residues. In DNA form, the CDR3 reads TGTGCCAGCAGCCAAGATGCCGGGGGGGCCCCCGAGCAGTTCTTC. Translating gives CASSQDAGGAPEQFF.

This clonotype was observed at least ten times. The rearrangement uses TRBV7-2 and TRBJ1-6, with 7 bases aligning to TRBD1. This CDR3 is built from 14 residues. The junction had 4 bases not matched to a gene; V was cut back by 5 bases and J by 6 bases. Germline CDR1 and CDR2: SGHTA and FQGNSA. Here the CDR3 reads CASSLTGSNSPLHF. CDR3 sequence (DNA): TGTGCCAGCAGCCTGACAGGGAGTAATTCACCCCTCCACTTT. Filled out from reference TRBV7-2 and TRBJ1-6, the complete variable domain reads GAGVSQSPSNKVTEKGKDVELRCDPISGHTALYWYRQSLGQGLEFLIYFQGNSAPDKSGLPSDRFSAERTGGSVSTLTIQRTQQEDSAVYLCASSLTGSNSPLHFGNGTRLTVT.

This clonotype was observed once. Relative to the germline gene, one junction end is altered; a read error may explain this. The V and J genes are TRBV4-3 and TRBJ2-5, with TRBD1 identical over 7 bases. The CDR3 is made up of 15 amino acids. Germline assignment: CDR1 LGHNA and CDR2 YSLEER. The CDR3 is CSSSRTGTDQETQYF. The CDR3 bases are TGCTCCAGCAGCCGAACCGGGACAGACCAAGAGACCCAGTACTTC.

Comment on this clonotype: A much larger clone is a single base away; this may be a read error. This chain joins TRBV5-6 and TRBJ2-2, with D perhaps being TRBD1 or TRBD2 (6 bases each). Germline CDR1 SGHDT, CDR2 YYEEEE. This CDR3 is 14 amino acids long. Between the trimmed V and J ends, which lost 5 bases and 6 bases, there was a span of 14 bases. The CDR3 protein is CASRVPGDSGELFF. The CDR3 region has the DNA TGTGCCAGCAGAGTTCCAGGGGACTCCGGGGAGCTGTTTTTT.

This clonotype occurred many times. The gene calls are TRBV2 and TRBJ2-5; no firm D call. The germline CDR1 and CDR2 sequences are SNHLY and FYNNEI. CDR3 length: 14 residues. The CDR3 protein is CAVAFTGTGETQYF. As DNA, the CDR3 is TGTGCAGTGGCGTTCACCGGCACTGGGGAGACCCAGTACTTC.

This clonotype was found many times. The chain recombines TRBV27 with TRBJ2-1, with 7 bases identical to TRBD1. Trimming removed 8 bases from V and 3 bases from J; junction bases left unmatched: 7. The CDR3 covers 14 residues. Per germline, CDR1 MNHEY and CDR2 SMNVEV (reference sequence). The CDR3 DNA reads as TGTGCCAGCGCCCGGGACAGACTCTACAATGAGCAGTTCTTC. It is translated as CASARDRLYNEQFF.

This clonotype came up many times. This chain connects TRBV6-2 or TRBV6-3 to TRBJ2-2; TRBD2 is a possible D gene (6 bases). Germline CDR1 MNHEY, CDR2 SVGEGT. V was pared by 6 bases and J by 3 bases, with 11 bases between. This CDR3 has 14 residues. The CDR3 DNA is TGTGCCAGCAGCAGGAGGGGCGACACCGGGGAGCTGTTTTTT. Amino acids: CASSRRGDTGELFF.

This clonotype was counted many times. The J gene is TRBJ2-1, the V gene TRBV2; 8 bases match TRBD2. Germline V CDR1 and CDR2: SNHLY, FYNNEI. This CDR3 is built from 11 residues. With 5 bases clipped from V and 13 bases from J, the junction kept 4 bases outside the gene matches. DNA for the CDR3: TGTGCCAGCAGTACGGGGGGGGACCAGTTCTTC. It specifies CASSTGGDQFF.

This clonotype was recorded at least ten times. The V gene is TRBV7-2, the J gene TRBJ2-3; TRBD1 is a possible D gene (5 bases). V dropped 5 bases and J dropped 7 bases, with 10 bases sitting between them. CDR3 size: 12 residues. Germline V gene lookup returns CDR1 SGHTA and CDR2 FQGNSA. Written as DNA, the CDR3 is TGTGCCAGCAGCCCCCCAGGGTATACGCAGTATTTT. It codes for CASSPPGYTQYF.

In this sample, this clonotype turned up many times. In DNA form, the CDR3 reads TGTGCCAGCAGGCCTCAAGCAGATACGCAGTATTTT. It translates to CASRPQADTQYF. The chain links TRBV7-2 to TRBJ2-3; no clear D. CDR1 SGHTA and CDR2 FQGNSA come from the germline V gene. The CDR3 has 12 residues. V was clipped by 6 bases and J by 4 bases, with 8 bases between them.